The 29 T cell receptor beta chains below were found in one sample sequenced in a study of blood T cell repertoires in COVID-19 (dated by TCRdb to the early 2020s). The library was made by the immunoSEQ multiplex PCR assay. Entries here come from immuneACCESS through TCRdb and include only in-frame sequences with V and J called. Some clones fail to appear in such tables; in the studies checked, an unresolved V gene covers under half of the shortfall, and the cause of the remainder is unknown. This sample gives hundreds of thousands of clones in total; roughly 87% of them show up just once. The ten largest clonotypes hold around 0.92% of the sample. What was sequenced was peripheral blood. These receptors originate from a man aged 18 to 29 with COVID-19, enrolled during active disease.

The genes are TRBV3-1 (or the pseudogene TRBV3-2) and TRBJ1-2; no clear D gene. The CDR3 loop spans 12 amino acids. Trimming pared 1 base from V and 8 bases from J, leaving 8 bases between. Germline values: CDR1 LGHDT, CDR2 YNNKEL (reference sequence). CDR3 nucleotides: TGTGCCAGCAGCCAAGTAACGGGAGGCTACACCTTC. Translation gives CASSQVTGGYTF.

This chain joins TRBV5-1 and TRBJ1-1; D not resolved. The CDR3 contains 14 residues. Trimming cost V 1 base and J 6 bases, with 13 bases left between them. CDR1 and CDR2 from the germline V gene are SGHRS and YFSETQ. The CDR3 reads CASSLNAEVSEAFF. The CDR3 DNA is TGCGCCAGCAGCTTGAACGCGGAGGTCTCTGAAGCTTTCTTT.

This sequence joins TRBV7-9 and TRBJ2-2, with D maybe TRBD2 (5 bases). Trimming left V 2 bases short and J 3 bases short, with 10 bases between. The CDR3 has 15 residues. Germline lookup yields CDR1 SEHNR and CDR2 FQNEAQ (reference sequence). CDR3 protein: CASSLSGEDTGELFF. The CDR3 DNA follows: TGTGCCAGCAGCTTAAGCGGTGAGGACACCGGGGAGCTGTTTTTT.

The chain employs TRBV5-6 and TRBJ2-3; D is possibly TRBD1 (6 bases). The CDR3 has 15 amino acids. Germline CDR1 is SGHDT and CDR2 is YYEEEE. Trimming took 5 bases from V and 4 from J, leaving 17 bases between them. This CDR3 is CASSSSWGPADTQYF. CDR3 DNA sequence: TGTGCCAGCAGTTCTAGTTGGGGGCCGGCAGATACGCAGTATTTT.

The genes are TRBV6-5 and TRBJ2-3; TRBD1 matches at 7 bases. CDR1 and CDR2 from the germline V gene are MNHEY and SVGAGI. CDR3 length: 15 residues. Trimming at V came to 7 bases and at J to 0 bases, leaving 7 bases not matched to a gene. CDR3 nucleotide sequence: TGTGCCAGCAAGGTCCCGGGACAGAGCACAGATACGCAGTATTTT. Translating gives CASKVPGQSTDTQYF.

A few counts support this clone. The DNA for the CDR3 is TGTGCCAGCAGTTATCAACAAAACACTGAAGCTTTCTTT. Encoded protein: CASSYQQNTEAFF. This chain joins TRBV6-6 and TRBJ1-1; D ambiguous. Per the germline V gene, CDR1 is MNHNY and CDR2 is SVGAGI (reference sequence). The CDR3 has 13 residues. Trimming cost V 3 bases and J 2 bases, with 7 bases left between them.

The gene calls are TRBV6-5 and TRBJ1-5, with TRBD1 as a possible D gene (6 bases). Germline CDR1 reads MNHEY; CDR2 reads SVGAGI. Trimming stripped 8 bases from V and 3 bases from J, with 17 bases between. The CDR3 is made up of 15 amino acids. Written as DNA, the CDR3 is TGTGCCAGCTGGGCTCGTTTGGGGGCCAATCAGCCCCAGCATTTT. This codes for CASWARLGANQPQHF.

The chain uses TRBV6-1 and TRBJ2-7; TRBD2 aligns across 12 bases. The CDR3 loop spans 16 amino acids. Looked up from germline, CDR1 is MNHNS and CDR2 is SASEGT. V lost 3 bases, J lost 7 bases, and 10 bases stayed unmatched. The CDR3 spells CASSDLRTSGMEEQYF. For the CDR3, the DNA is TGTGCCAGCAGTGACCTCCGGACTAGCGGGATGGAAGAGCAGTACTTC.

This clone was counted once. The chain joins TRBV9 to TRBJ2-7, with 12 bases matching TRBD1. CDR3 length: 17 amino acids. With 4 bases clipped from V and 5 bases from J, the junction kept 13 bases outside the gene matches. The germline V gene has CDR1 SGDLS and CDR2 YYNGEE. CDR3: CASSTSPSGTGGNEQYF. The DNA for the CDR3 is TGTGCCAGCAGCACCAGCCCATCCGGGACAGGGGGCAACGAGCAGTACTTC.

This CDR3 reads CASSPGLAGDTQYF. The CDR3 DNA follows: TGTGCCAGCAGCCCCGGACTAGCTGGAGATACGCAGTATTTT. The rearrangement links TRBV7-3 to TRBJ2-3; 8 nucleotides match TRBD2. V lost 5 bases to trimming and J lost 5 bases; unmatched junction nucleotides: 6. CDR3 length equals 14 residues. Germline V gene lookup returns CDR1 SGHTA and CDR2 FQGTGA.

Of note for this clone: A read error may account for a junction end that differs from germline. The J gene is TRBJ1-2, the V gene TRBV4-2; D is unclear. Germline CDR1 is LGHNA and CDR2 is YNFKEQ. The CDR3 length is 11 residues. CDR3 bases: TGTGCCAGCAGCCAAGATAACAGCTGTTTCTTC. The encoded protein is CASSQDNSCFF.

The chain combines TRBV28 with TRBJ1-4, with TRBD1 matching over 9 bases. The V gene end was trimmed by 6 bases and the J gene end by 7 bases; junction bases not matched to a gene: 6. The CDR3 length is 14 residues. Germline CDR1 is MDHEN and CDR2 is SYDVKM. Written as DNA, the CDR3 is TGTGCCAGCAGGAAACAGGGGGCCGGTGAAAAACTGTTTTTT. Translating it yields CASRKQGAGEKLFF.

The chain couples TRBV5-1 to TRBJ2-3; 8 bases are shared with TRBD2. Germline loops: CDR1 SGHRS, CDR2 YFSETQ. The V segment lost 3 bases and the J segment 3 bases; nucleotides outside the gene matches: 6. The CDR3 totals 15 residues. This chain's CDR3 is CASSSGLEQTDTQYF. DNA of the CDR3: TGCGCCAGCAGCTCGGGACTAGAACAAACAGATACGCAGTATTTT.

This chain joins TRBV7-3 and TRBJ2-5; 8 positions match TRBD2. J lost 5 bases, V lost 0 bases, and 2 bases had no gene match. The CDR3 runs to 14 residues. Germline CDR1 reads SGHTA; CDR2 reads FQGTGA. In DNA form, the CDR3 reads TGTGCCAGCAGCTTAACGCCTAGCGGGGAGACCCAGTACTTC. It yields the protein CASSLTPSGETQYF.

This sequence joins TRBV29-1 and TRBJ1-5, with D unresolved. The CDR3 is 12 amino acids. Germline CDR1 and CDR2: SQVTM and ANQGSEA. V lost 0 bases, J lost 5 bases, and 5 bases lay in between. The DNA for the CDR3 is TGCAGCGTTGAAGAGGGAGATCAGCCCCAGCATTTT. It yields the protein CSVEEGDQPQHF.

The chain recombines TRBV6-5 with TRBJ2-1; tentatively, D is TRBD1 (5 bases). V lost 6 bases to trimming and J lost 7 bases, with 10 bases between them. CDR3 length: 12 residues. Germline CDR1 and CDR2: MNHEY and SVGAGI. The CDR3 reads CASSETVNEQFF. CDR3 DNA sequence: TGTGCCAGCAGCGAGACAGTAAATGAGCAGTTCTTC.

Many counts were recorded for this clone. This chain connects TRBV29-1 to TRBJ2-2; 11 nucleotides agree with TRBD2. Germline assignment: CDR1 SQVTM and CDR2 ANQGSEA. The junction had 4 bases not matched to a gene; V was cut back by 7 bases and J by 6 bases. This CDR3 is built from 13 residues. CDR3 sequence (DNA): TGCAGCGCTGGGACTAGCGGTTCCGGGGAGCTGTTTTTT. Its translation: CSAGTSGSGELFF.

CDR3 loop: CASSRYVETQYF. The CDR3 DNA sequence: TGTGCCAGCAGCCGCTATGTAGAGACCCAGTACTTC. The chain is built from TRBV7-2 and TRBJ2-5; the D is unclear. V was shortened by 5 bases and J by 4 bases, with 8 bases between the two germline ends. The germline gives CDR1 SGHTA, CDR2 FQGNSA. CDR3 size: 12 residues. Variable domain in full (rest from reference TRBV7-2 and TRBJ2-5): GAGVSQSPSNKVTEKGKDVELRCDPISGHTALYWYRQSLGQGLEFLIYFQGNSAPDKSGLPSDRFSAERTGGSVSTLTIQRTQQEDSAVYLCASSRYVETQYFGPGTRLLVL.

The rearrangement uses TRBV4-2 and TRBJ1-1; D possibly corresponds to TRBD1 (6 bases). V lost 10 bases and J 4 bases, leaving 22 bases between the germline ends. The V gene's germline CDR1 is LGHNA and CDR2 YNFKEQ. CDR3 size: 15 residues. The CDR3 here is CATQRGTSRPTEAFF. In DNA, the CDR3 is TGTGCCACACAAAGGGGGACGTCGCGACCCACTGAAGCTTTCTTT.

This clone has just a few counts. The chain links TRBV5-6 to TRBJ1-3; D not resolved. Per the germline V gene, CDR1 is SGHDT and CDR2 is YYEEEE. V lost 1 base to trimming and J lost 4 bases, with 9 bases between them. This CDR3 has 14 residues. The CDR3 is CASSLLGRGNTIYF. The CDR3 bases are TGTGCCAGCAGCTTGCTCGGGAGAGGAAACACCATATATTTT.

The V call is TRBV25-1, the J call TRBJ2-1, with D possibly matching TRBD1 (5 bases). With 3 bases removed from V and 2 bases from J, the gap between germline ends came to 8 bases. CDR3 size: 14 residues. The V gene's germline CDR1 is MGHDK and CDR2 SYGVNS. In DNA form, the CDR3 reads TGTGCCAGCAGTGACAGGGCGACCTACAATGAGCAGTTCTTC. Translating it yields CASSDRATYNEQFF. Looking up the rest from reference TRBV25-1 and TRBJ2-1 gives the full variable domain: EADIYQTPRYLVIGTGKKITLECSQTMGHDKMYWYQQDPGMELHLIHYSYGVNSTEKGDLSSESTVSRIRTEHFPLTLESARPSHTSQYLCASSDRATYNEQFFGPGTRLTVL.

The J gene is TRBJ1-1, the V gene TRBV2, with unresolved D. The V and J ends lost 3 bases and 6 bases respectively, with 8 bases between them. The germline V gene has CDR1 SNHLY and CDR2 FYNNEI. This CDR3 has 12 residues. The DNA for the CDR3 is TGTGCCAGCAGTGATAGCGGGCCTGAAGCTTTCTTT. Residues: CASSDSGPEAFF.

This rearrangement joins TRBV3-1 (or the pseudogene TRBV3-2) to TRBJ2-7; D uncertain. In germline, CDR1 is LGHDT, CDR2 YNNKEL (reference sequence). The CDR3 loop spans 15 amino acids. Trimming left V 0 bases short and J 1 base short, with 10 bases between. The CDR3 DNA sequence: TGTGCCAGCAGCCAAGACAGAATTAAATCCTACGAGCAGTACTTC. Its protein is CASSQDRIKSYEQYF.

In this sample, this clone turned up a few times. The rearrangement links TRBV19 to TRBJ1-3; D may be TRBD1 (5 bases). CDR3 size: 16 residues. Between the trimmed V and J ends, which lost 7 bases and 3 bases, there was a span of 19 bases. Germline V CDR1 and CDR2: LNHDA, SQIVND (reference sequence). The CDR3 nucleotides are TGTGCCAGTACCCGCCGGCAGGGTTCAGATGGAAACACCATATATTTT. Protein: CASTRRQGSDGNTIYF. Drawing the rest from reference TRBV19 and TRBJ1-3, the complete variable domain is DGGITQSPKYLFRKEGQNVTLSCEQNLNHDAMYWYRQDPGQGLRLIYYSQIVNDFQKGDIAEGYSVSREKKESFPLTVTSAQKNPTAFYLCASTRRQGSDGNTIYFGEGSWLTVV.

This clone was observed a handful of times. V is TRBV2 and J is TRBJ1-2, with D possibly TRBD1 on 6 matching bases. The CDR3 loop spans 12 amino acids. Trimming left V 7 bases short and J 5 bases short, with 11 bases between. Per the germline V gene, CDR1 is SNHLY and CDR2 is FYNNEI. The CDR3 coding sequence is TGTGCCAGCAATTGGGACATTTATGGCTACACCTTC. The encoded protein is CASNWDIYGYTF.

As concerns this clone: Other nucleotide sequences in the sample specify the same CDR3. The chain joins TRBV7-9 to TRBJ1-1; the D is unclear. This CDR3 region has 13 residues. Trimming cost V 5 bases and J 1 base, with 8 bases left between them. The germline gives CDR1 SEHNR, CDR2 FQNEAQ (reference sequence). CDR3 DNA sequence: TGTGCCAGCAGCCCCCGGGGGAACACTGAAGCTTTCTTT. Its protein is CASSPRGNTEAFF.

The CDR3 DNA is TGTGCCTGGACGCAAAACAGGGCAGCGCAGTTCTTC. It yields the protein CAWTQNRAAQFF. This sequence joins TRBV30 and TRBJ2-1; a weak D match, TRBD1 (6 bases). This CDR3 is built from 12 residues. CDR1 and CDR2 from the germline V gene are GTSNPN and SVGIG (reference sequence). V lost 4 bases and J lost 12, with 16 bases in between.

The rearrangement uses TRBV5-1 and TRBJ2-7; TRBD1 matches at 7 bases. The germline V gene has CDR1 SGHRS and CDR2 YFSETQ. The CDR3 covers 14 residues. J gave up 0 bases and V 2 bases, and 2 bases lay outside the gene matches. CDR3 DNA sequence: TGCGCCAGCAGCTTCGGGACAGCCTCCTACGAGCAGTACTTC. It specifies CASSFGTASYEQYF. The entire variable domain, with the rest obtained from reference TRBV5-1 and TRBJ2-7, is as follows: KAGVTQTPRYLIKTRGQQVTLSCSPISGHRSVSWYQQTPGQGLQFLFEYFSETQRNKGNFPGRFSGRQFSNSRSEMNVSTLELGDSALYLCASSFGTASYEQYFGPGTRLTVT.

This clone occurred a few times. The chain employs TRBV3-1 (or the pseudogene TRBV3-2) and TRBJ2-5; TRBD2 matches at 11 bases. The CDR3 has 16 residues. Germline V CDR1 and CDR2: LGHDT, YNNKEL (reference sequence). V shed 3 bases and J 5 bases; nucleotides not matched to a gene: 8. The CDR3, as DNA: TGTGCCAGCAGCCATCGCGGGACTAGCGGTCGTGAGACCCAGTACTTC. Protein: CASSHRGTSGRETQYF.